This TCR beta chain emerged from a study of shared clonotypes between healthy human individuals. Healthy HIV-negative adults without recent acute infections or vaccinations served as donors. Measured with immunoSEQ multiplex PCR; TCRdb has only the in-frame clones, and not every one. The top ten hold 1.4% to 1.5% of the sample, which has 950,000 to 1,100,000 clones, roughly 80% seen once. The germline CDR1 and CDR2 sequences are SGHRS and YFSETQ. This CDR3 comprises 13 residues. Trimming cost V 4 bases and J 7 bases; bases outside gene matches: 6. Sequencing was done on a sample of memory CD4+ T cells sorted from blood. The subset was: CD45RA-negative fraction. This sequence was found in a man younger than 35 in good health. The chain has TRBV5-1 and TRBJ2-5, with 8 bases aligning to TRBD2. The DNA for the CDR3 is TGCGCCAGCAGCCTGGGACTAGAGTGGACCCAGTACTTC. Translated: CASSLGLEWTQYF. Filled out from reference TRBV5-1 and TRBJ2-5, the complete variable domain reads KAGVTQTPRYLIKTRGQQVTLSCSPISGHRSVSWYQQTPGQGLQFLFEYFSETQRNKGNFPGRFSGRQFSNSRSEMNVSTLELGDSALYLCASSLGLEWTQYFGPGTRLLVL.